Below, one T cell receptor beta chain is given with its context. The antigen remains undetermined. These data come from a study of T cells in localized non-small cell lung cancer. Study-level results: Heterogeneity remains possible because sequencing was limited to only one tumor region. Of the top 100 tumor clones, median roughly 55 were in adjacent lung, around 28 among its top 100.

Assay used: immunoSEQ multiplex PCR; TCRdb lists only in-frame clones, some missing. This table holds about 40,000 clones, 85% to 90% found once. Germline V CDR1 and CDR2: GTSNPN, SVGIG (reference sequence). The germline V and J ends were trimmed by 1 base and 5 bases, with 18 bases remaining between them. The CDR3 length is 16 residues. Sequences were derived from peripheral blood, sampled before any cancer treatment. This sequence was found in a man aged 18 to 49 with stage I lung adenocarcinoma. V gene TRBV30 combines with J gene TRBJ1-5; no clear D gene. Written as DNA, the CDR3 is TGTGCCTGGAGTGGGGCCCTCTCCTTCGGCGATCAGCCCCAGCATTTT. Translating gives CAWSGALSFGDQPQHF.